These 18 T cell receptor beta chains were sequenced from one sample in a study of blood T cell repertoires in COVID-19. Using immunoSEQ multiplex PCR, the repertoire was profiled, and TCRdb retains in-frame clones only, with some absent. The sample yields around 230,000 clones, about 90% seen once. The sequencing sample was made of peripheral blood. The receptor set was obtained from a man in his sixties who had recovered from COVID-19.

The chain is built from TRBV7-2 and TRBJ1-2, with D uncertain. The CDR3 is 13 amino acids. V was trimmed by 2 bases and J by 8 bases, leaving 12 bases between them. Germline-derived CDR1 and CDR2 are SGHTA and FQGNSA. The CDR3 protein is CASSLWSEGGYTF. The CDR3 DNA follows: TGTGCCAGCAGCTTATGGTCCGAGGGCGGCTACACCTTC.

The rearrangement links TRBV3-1 (or the pseudogene TRBV3-2) to TRBJ2-2; possibly TRBD1 for D (6 bases). CDR3 length equals 14 residues. The germline V gene has CDR1 LGHDT and CDR2 YNNKEL (reference sequence). Trimming stripped 5 bases from V and 7 bases from J, with 14 bases between. As DNA, the CDR3 is TGTGCCAGCAGCTACGGGACACCTGGCGGGGAGCTGTTTTTT. Translating gives CASSYGTPGGELFF.

The chain has TRBV3-1 (or the pseudogene TRBV3-2) and TRBJ2-3; the match to TRBD2 covers 13 bases. The ends lost 4 bases at V and 1 base at J; junction bases unmatched: 5. This CDR3 contains 17 residues. CDR1 is LGHDT and CDR2 is YNNKEL in the germline V gene (reference sequence). CDR3 amino acids: CASSRGTSGVGTDTQYF. DNA of the CDR3: TGTGCCAGCAGCCGAGGGACTAGCGGGGTGGGCACAGATACGCAGTATTTT.

The V gene is TRBV5-1, the J gene TRBJ2-6; 8 nucleotides align to TRBD2. Germline loops: CDR1 SGHRS, CDR2 YFSETQ. Unmatched junction bases numbered 9, after V lost 4 bases and J lost 3 bases. The CDR3 has 17 residues. CDR3: CASSPGGTSGGANVLTF. As DNA, the CDR3 is TGCGCCAGCAGCCCGGGCGGAACTAGCGGTGGGGCCAACGTCCTGACTTTC.

This sequence joins TRBV15 and TRBJ2-2; D possibly corresponds to TRBD1 (6 bases). The CDR3 loop spans 14 amino acids. The germline V and J ends were trimmed by 2 bases and 5 bases, with 9 bases remaining between them. Per germline, CDR1 LNHNV and CDR2 YYDKDF (reference sequence). The DNA of the CDR3 is TGTGCCACCAGCAGACCGGGGACAACCGGGGAGCTGTTTTTT. This codes for CATSRPGTTGELFF.

This CDR3 is CASSPQDRGQFSNQPQHF. CDR3 DNA: TGTGCCAGCAGCCCGCAGGACAGGGGGCAATTTAGCAATCAGCCCCAGCATTTT. The rearrangement joins TRBV21-1 to TRBJ1-5; whether TRBD1, the table's D call, matches the DNA was not checked. TRBV21-1 is marked as a pseudogene. The CDR3 sequence is 18 residues long.

This chain joins TRBV6-5 and TRBJ1-2; 7 bases line up with TRBD1. This CDR3 is built from 13 residues. V was pared by 8 bases and J by 0 bases, with 3 bases of the junction left unmatched. Germline V gene sequence: CDR1 MNHEY, CDR2 SVGAGI. DNA for the CDR3: TGTGCCAGCCAAAGGGGGCCTAACTATGGCTACACCTTC. Protein sequence: CASQRGPNYGYTF.

The rearrangement uses TRBV5-1 and TRBJ2-7; 8 bases fit TRBD2. Germline-derived CDR1 and CDR2 are SGHRS and YFSETQ. Germline trimming cut 4 bases from V and 6 bases from J; bases unmatched to any gene: 6. The length of the CDR3 is 13 residues. The CDR3 region has the DNA TGCGCCAGCAGCCCCACGGGGGGGGGCGAGCAGTACTTC. Translated: CASSPTGGGEQYF.

This sequence joins TRBV18 and TRBJ1-2; D is unresolved. The germline V and J ends were trimmed by 4 bases and 0 bases, with 18 bases remaining between them. The CDR3 consists of 17 residues. Germline CDR1 is KGHSH and CDR2 is LQKENI. Written as DNA, the CDR3 is TGTGCCAGCTCACTGACTTGGACTGACGGAGCTAACTATGGCTACACCTTC. It is translated as CASSLTWTDGANYGYTF.

The CDR3 spells CASSLYPQGSSISYNSPLHF. The CDR3 region has the DNA TGTGCCAGCAGTTTATACCCCCAGGGGTCCTCAATCTCCTATAATTCACCCCTCCACTTT. The genes are TRBV27 and TRBJ1-6; D perhaps matches TRBD1 (6 bases). Germline CDR1 is MNHEY and CDR2 is SMNVEV (reference sequence). V was trimmed by 1 base and J by 0 bases, leaving 19 bases between them. The CDR3 length is 20 residues.

The chain has TRBV6-6 and TRBJ2-3, with D maybe TRBD2 (7 bases). This CDR3 comprises 14 residues. The V gene's germline CDR1 is MNHNY and CDR2 SVGAGI (reference sequence). V was shortened by 4 bases and J by 4 bases, with 12 bases between the two germline ends. The CDR3 DNA reads TGTGCCAGCAGTTGGGGGGGCAGGGCAGATACGCAGTATTTT. The encoded protein is CASSWGGRADTQYF.

On this clone: Distinct nucleotide sequences in the sample also encode this CDR3. The rearrangement uses TRBV7-2 and TRBJ1-1, with no clear D. The V end lost 2 bases, the J end lost 2 bases, and 6 bases lay between the germline ends. The CDR3 extends over 13 amino acids. The germline V gene encodes CDR1 SGHTA and CDR2 FQGNSA. CDR3: CASSLQVNTEAFF. The CDR3, as DNA: TGTGCCAGCAGCTTACAGGTTAACACTGAAGCTTTCTTT. The whole variable domain, filled in from reference TRBV7-2 and TRBJ1-1, reads GAGVSQSPSNKVTEKGKDVELRCDPISGHTALYWYRQSLGQGLEFLIYFQGNSAPDKSGLPSDRFSAERTGGSVSTLTIQRTQQEDSAVYLCASSLQVNTEAFFGQGTRLTVV.

The J gene is TRBJ2-6, the V gene TRBV4-1, with D possibly TRBD1 on 6 matching bases. This CDR3 is 16 amino acids long. Trimming took off 5 bases at V and 0 bases at J, with 11 bases between the two ends. From germline, CDR1 is MGHRA and CDR2 YSYEKL. The CDR3 bases are TGCGCCAGCAGCTGGGACACCACCTCTGGGGCCAACGTCCTGACTTTC. As protein: CASSWDTTSGANVLTF.

This rearrangement joins TRBV5-1 to TRBJ1-1; D remains unclear. Trimming stripped 5 bases from V and 1 base from J, with 9 bases between. The CDR3 contains 13 residues. Germline V gene sequence: CDR1 SGHRS, CDR2 YFSETQ. The CDR3 sequence: CASRAPGNTEAFF. The DNA of the CDR3 is TGCGCCAGCAGAGCCCCCGGGAACACTGAAGCTTTCTTT.

This clone appeared many times. The rearrangement links TRBV19 to TRBJ2-4, with 7 bases that match TRBD2. The CDR3 sequence is 14 residues long. Unmatched junction bases numbered 9, after V lost 11 bases and J lost 2 bases. The germline gives CDR1 LNHDA, CDR2 SQIVND (reference sequence). CDR3 DNA: TGTGCCTCCTCGGGGGGTGGGTCCAAAAACATTCAGTACTTC. Translation: CASSGGGSKNIQYF.

This clone was found a few times. The chain combines TRBV27 with TRBJ1-6; D ambiguous. The CDR3 sequence is 15 residues long. The germline V gene encodes CDR1 MNHEY and CDR2 SMNVEV (reference sequence). V was shortened by 1 base and J by 6 bases, with 10 bases between the two germline ends. The DNA of the CDR3 is TGTGCCAGCAGTTTATTTACCGGGTCTAATTCACCCCTCCACTTT. Encoded protein: CASSLFTGSNSPLHF.

This rearrangement joins TRBV10-3 to TRBJ1-2, with D uncertain. The CDR3 has 14 residues. Trimming left V 11 bases short and J 7 bases short, with 23 bases between. Per germline, CDR1 ENHRY and CDR2 SYGVKD. DNA of the CDR3: TGTGCCGCCCGCCCCCGAGCGGAAAGGACTGGCTACACCTTC. Protein: CAARPRAERTGYTF.

Here the CDR3 reads CAVAVSNQPQHF. DNA of the CDR3: TGTGCCGTGGCGGTGAGCAATCAGCCCCAGCATTTT. The chain carries TRBV28 and TRBJ1-5; no reliable D call. V lost 11 bases, J lost 1 base, and 9 bases lay in between. Germline CDR1 MDHEN, CDR2 SYDVKM. The CDR3 covers 12 residues. Complete variable domain (other parts from reference TRBV28 and TRBJ1-5): DVKVTQSSRYLVKRTGEKVFLECVQDMDHENMFWYRQDPGLGLRLIYFSYDVKMKEKGDIPEGYSVSREKKERFSLILESASTNQTSMYLCAVAVSNQPQHFGDGTRLSIL.